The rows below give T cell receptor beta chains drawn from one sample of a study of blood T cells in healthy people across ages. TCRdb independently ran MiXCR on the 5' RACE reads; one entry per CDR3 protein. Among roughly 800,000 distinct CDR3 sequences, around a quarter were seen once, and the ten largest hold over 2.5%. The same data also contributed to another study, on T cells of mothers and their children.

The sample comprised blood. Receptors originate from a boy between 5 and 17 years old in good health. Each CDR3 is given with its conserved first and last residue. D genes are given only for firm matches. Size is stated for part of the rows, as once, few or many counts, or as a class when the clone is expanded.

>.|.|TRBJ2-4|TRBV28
TGTGCCAGCGGACAAGGGGGAGGTCGCATTCAGTACTTC
CASGQGGGRIQYF
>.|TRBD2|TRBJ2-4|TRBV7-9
TGTGCCAGCAGCGATACCGGGACTAGAACCCGGAACATTCAGTACTTC
CASSDTGTRTRNIQYF
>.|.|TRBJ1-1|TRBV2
TGTGCCAGTTCCTTAGGTTCTGATTTTGAAGCTTTCTTT
CASSLGSDFEAFF
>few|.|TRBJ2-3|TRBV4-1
TGCGCCAGCAGCCAAGATGGATGGGGCCGGGGGACCACAGATACGCAGTATTTT
CASSQDGWGRGTTDTQYF
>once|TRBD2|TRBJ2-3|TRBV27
TGTGCCAGCGTCCGAGCGGGGGCTTCGGGGCCAGATACGCAGTATTTT
CASVRAGASGPDTQYF
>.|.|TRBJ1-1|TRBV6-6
TGTGCCAGCAGTGAGTGGGGCATGACCACTGAAGCTTTCTTT
CASSEWGMTTEAFF
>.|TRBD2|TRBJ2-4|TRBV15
TGTGCCACCAGCAGAGCTTCTCTAGCGGTGGCCAAAAACATTCAGTACTTC
CATSRASLAVAKNIQYF
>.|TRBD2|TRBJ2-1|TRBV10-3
TGTGCCATCAGGTCTAGCGGGGGGTCCTTCTCCTACAATGAGCAGTTCTTC
CAIRSSGGSFSYNEQFF
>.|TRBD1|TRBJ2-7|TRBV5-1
TGCGCCAGGCCGGGACAGGGGGCCTACGAGCAGTACTTC
CARPGQGAYEQYF
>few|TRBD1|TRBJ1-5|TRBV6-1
TGTGCCAGCACGTTCGACAGGGGGAATCAGCCCCAGCATTTT
CASTFDRGNQPQHF
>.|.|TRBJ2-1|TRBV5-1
TGCGCCAGCAGCTGGGGCAACAATGAGCAGTTCTTC
CASSWGNNEQFF
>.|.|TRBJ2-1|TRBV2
TGTGCCAGACAGGGAGGTGTTTACGATGAGCAGTTCTTC
CARQGGVYDEQFF
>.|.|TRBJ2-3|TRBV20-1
TGCAGTGCTAGAGTGGGGGGTTTTGGGGGCACAGATACGCAATATTTT
CSARVGGFGGTDTQYF
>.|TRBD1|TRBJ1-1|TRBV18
TGTGCCAGCTCACCAAGGGAGGGGGCTGTCACTGAAGCTTTCTTT
CASSPREGAVTEAFF
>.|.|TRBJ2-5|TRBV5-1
TGCGCCAGCAGCCCCTGGGATGGAGAGACCCAGTACTTC
CASSPWDGETQYF
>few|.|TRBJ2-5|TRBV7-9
TGTGCCAGCAGCTTAAACAGGCACCACTCCGGCCGGGAGACCCAGTACTTC
CASSLNRHHSGRETQYF
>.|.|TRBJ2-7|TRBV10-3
TGTGCCATCAGTGAGAAAACAGGGAATGGGGCCCGCTACGAGCAGTACTTC
CAISEKTGNGARYEQYF
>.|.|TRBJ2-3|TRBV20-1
TGCAGTGCTCCCAGAGGGGGGTTCTTAACAGATACGCAGTATTTT
CSAPRGGFLTDTQYF
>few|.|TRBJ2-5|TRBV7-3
TGTGCCAGCAGCTTAACGGGAGAACTACAAGAGACCCAGTACTTC
CASSLTGELQETQYF
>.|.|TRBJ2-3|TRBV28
TGTGCCACCAACAGTCCCGACACGGATACGCAGTATTTT
CATNSPDTDTQYF
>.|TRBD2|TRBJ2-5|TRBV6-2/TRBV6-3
TGTGCCAGCAGTCGCGGACTAGGAGTGGGGACCCAGTACTTC
CASSRGLGVGTQYF
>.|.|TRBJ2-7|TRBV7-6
TGTGCCAGCAGCTTAGAGGACCCAATCGGATACGAGCAGTACTTC
CASSLEDPIGYEQYF
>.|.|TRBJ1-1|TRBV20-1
TGCAGTGCTAGAGGGGGGGCTTCGGGCACTGAAGCTTTCTTT
CSARGGASGTEAFF
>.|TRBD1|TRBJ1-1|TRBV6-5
TGTGCCAGCATTCGACAGGGGGCAAGAACTGAAGCTTTCTTT
CASIRQGARTEAFF
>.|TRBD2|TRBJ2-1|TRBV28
TGTGCCAGCAGATATAGCGGGGGGGCCGAAAATGAGCAGTTCTTC
CASRYSGGAENEQFF
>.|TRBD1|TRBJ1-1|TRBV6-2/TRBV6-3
TGTGCCAGCAGTTACTCGAGGGACAGGGCCGAAGCTTTCTTT
CASSYSRDRAEAFF
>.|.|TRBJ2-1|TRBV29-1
TGCAGCGTGAGACGGCAGGGTGATGAGCAGTTCTTC
CSVRRQGDEQFF
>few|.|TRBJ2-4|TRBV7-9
TGTGCCAGCAGCTTAGCTGGAAGGGGACACATTCAGTACTTC
CASSLAGRGHIQYF
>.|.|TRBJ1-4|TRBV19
TGTGCCAGTTGCGGTATCAGGCCGAGCTTTAATGAAAAACTGTTTTTT
CASCGIRPSFNEKLFF
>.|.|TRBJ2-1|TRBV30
TGTGCCTGGGGCAATGAGCAGTTCTTC
CAWGNEQFF
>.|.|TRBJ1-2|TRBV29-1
TGCAGCGTTGAAGAAAATAAGTTCACCTCTAACTATGGCTACACCTTC
CSVEENKFTSNYGYTF
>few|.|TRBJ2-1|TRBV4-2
TGTGCCAGCAGCCCAGGAGGGATTGGGTACAATGAGCAGTTCTTC
CASSPGGIGYNEQFF
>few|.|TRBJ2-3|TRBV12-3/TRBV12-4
TGTGCCAGCAGTTTAGTAGGCGGAGATACGCAGTATTTT
CASSLVGGDTQYF
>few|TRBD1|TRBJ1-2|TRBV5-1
TGCGCCAGCAGCCGGGACAGAAGAGGCTACACCTTC
CASSRDRRGYTF
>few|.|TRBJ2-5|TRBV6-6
TGTGCCAGCAGTTCAGGGCGGGGCTACCAAGAGACCCAGTACTTC
CASSSGRGYQETQYF
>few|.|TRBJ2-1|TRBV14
TGTGCCAGCAGCCAAGTGGCCTCGGGAGAGCAGTTCTTC
CASSQVASGEQFF
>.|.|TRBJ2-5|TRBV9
TGTGCCAGCAGCGCCGATAAGACCCAGTACTTC
CASSADKTQYF
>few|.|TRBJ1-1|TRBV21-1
TGTGCCAGCAGCAAAAGGGACAGGGTTGACTATTCTGGCCGGAACACTGAAGCTTTCTTT
CASSKRDRVDYSGRNTEAFF
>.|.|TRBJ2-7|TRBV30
TGTGCCTGGAGTATCGTGACACGGCCGCAGTACTTC
CAWSIVTRPQYF
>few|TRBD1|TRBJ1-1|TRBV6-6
TGTGCCAGCAGCCGTACAGGGGGCGCGACTTCTGAAGCTTTCTTT
CASSRTGGATSEAFF
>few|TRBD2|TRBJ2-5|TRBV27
TGTGCCAGCAGTTTTGGGCGGGGGGCCCAAGAGACCCAGTACTTC
CASSFGRGAQETQYF
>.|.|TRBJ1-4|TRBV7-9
TGTGCCAGCAGCCCCGGTCAGTACGATGAAAAACTGTTTTTT
CASSPGQYDEKLFF
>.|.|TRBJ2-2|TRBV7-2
TGTGCCAGCAGCTTTGGGTGGTCTACCGGGGAGCTGTTTTTT
CASSFGWSTGELFF
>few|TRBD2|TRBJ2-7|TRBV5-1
TGCGCCAGCAGCCCCAGTTCGGGGGGGGTAGTATACGAGCAGTACTTC
CASSPSSGGVVYEQYF
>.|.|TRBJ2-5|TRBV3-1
TGTGCCAGCAGCCAAGATCTTGCGCTCGCCGGGGAGACCCAGTACTTC
CASSQDLALAGETQYF
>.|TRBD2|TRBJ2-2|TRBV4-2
TGTGCCAGCAGCCAACCTAGCGGGGGGAACACCGGGGAGCTGTTTTTT
CASSQPSGGNTGELFF
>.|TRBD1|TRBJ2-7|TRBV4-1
TGCGCCAGCAGTCCCGACAGGGTCCAGGACGAGCAGTACTTC
CASSPDRVQDEQYF
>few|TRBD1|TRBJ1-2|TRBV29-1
TGCAGCGTCGACGGACAGGGGGCGGGCTATGGCTACACCTTC
CSVDGQGAGYGYTF
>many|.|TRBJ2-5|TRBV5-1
TGCGCCAGCAGCTTGGCCACGGACGGGGGTGAGACCCAGTACTTC
CASSLATDGGETQYF
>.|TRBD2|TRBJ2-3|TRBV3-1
TGTGCCAGCAGCCAAGAGCCTGCGCAGCAGCGGGGGCCCACAGATACGCAGTATTTT
CASSQEPAQQRGPTDTQYF
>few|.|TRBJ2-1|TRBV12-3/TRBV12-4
TGTGCCAGCAGTTCGTCGCCCAATGAGCAGTTCTTC
CASSSSPNEQFF